This TCR beta chain was found in a study of OX40 agonist ivuxolimab in advanced cancers. The CDR3 consists of 16 residues. The germline V gene has CDR1 MGHRA and CDR2 YSYEKL. V lost 4 bases and J lost 2; bases outside the gene matches: 8. Remarks on this clone: What it binds is unknown.

Study-wide results and limits: At 0.1 to 3.0 mg/kg and by week 6, clonal expansion occurred in CD4+ and CD8+ blood T cells.

The protocol was immunoSEQ multiplex PCR, while the TCRdb copy is restricted to in-frame clones and leaves out a portion. The table lists about 69,000 clones, about three quarters of them singletons. The sample in question was CD4+ or CD8+ T cells sorted from blood, obtained in a trial of the OX40 agonist ivuxolimab. The receptor was derived from an adult with an advanced solid tumor such as melanoma, head and neck, liver or kidney cancer. The J gene is TRBJ2-3, the V gene TRBV4-1; 8 positions agree with TRBD1. CDR3 protein: CASSRLQGATTDTQYF. DNA of the CDR3: TGCGCCAGCAGCCGACTCCAGGGGGCGACCACAGATACGCAGTATTTT.